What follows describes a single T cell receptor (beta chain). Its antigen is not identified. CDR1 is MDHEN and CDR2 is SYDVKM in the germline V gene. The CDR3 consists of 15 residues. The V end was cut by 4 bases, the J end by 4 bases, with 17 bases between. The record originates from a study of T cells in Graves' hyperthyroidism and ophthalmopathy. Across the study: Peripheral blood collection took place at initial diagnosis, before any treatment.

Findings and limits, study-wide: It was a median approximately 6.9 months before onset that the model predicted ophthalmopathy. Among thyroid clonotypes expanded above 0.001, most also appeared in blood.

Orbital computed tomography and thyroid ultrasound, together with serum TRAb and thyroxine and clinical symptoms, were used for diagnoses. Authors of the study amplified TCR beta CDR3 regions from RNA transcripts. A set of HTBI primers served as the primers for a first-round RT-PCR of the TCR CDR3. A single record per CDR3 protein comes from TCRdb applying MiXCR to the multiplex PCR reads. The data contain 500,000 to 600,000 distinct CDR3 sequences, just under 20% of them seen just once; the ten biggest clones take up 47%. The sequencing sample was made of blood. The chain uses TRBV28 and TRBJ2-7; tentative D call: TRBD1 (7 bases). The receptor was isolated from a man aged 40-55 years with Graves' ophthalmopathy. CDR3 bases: TGTGCCAGCAGTTCTCAGGGGGGCCCACCGTACGAGCAGTACTTC. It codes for CASSSQGGPPYEQYF.